This T cell receptor beta chain was documented in a study of early T cells in non-severe SARS-CoV-2 infection. For the study at large: Bulk RNA isolated from unsorted whole blood underwent sequencing; chains were not paired.

CDR1 and CDR2 (germline): MNHEY, SVGEGT. CDR3 size: 16 residues. The V and J ends lost 3 bases and 2 bases, in that order; junction bases with no gene match: 4. A single record per CDR3 protein comes from TCRdb applying MiXCR to the 5' RACE reads. The sample records about 64,000 distinct CDR3 sequences, around 4.6% being singletons. The table lists this clonotype with a few counts. This receptor was taken from an adult who was a healthcare worker with PCR-confirmed SARS-CoV-2 infection or an uninfected control (not recorded which). The gene calls are TRBV6-2 or TRBV6-3 and TRBJ2-1; 10 bases fit TRBD2. Sequenced: whole blood. CDR3 coding DNA: TGTGCCAGCAGTTATCAAGCGGGAGGGGCCTACAATGAGCAGTTCTTC. It is translated as CASSYQAGGAYNEQFF.